Listed below are T cell receptor beta chains from one sample, sequenced in a study of cytomegalovirus exposure and HLA in healthy donors. The assay was immunoSEQ multiplex PCR, and TCRdb's table has in-frame clones only and misses some. The data hold some 220,000 clones, with over 75% observed a single time. Sequenced input: PBMCs. Source of these receptors: a boy aged 10-17 years in good health and CMV-seronegative. Both conserved end residues are part of each CDR3. A D gene is named only where the DNA matches it firmly. Clone size, where shown, is once, few, many, or a class for clones that have expanded.

j_call,v_call,d_call,clone_size,cdr3_nt,cdr3_aa
TRBJ2-1,TRBV6-1,TRBD2,few,TGTGCCAGCAGACTTAGCGGGATACCTTACAATGAGCAGTTCTTC,CASRLSGIPYNEQFF
TRBJ2-1,TRBV6-5,TRBD2,-,TGTGCCAGCAGTTATCTTGCGGGGGGCGACAATGAGCAGTTCTTC,CASSYLAGGDNEQFF
TRBJ1-2,TRBV5-1,TRBD1,-,TGCGCCAGCAGCGGTGGGACAGTATATGGCTACACCTTC,CASSGGTVYGYTF
TRBJ2-7,TRBV29-1,TRBD2,-,TGCAGCGGGACTAGCGGACGGTACGAGCAGTACTTC,CSGTSGRYEQYF
TRBJ1-3,TRBV6-6,-,-,TGTGCCAGCAGTTCCCTAGGGGGTTACACCATATATTTT,CASSSLGGYTIYF
TRBJ2-2,TRBV2,TRBD1,-,TGTGCCAGCAACCTAGTCCGGGACGGCAGGGGGATCGGGGAGCTGTTTTTT,CASNLVRDGRGIGELFF
TRBJ1-2,TRBV6-4,TRBD1,-,TGTGCCAGCAGTGCAACCAGGGGGCAAGATGGCTACACCTTC,CASSATRGQDGYTF
TRBJ2-7,TRBV10-1,-,few,TGCGCCAGCAGTGAGTCCAAGGGGGGAGGGCACGAGCAGTACTTC,CASSESKGGGHEQYF
TRBJ2-7,TRBV29-1,-,-,TGCAGCGTTGGGCCCGCAGGGAACTACGAGCAGTACTTC,CSVGPAGNYEQYF
TRBJ1-2,TRBV29-1,TRBD1,-,TGCAGCGCTGGGGGTGGGACAGGGCATGGCTACACCTTC,CSAGGGTGHGYTF
TRBJ2-7,TRBV7-2,TRBD2,-,TGTGCCAGCAGCCCCGGACTAGCGGGGGGCACCTACGAGCAGTACTTC,CASSPGLAGGTYEQYF
TRBJ2-1,TRBV6-1,TRBD1,few,TGTGCCAGCAGGATGGGACAGGGGTCCTACAATGAGCAGTTCTTC,CASRMGQGSYNEQFF
TRBJ1-6,TRBV9,TRBD1,-,TGTGCCAGCAGCGTAGACCCAGGGGGCACACCCCTCCACTTT,CASSVDPGGTPLHF
TRBJ2-3,TRBV6-4,-,-,TGTGCCAGCAGCGCGCTAGCCACTGCTGGCACAGATACGCAGTATTTT,CASSALATAGTDTQYF
TRBJ2-6,TRBV5-6,TRBD1,-,TGTGCCAGCAACTCGACCGGGACAGGGAGTGGGTGGGCCAACGTCCTGACTTTC,CASNSTGTGSGWANVLTF
TRBJ1-2,TRBV15,-,-,TGTGCCACCAGCAGAGAGGTCGCACCGGGGAACTATGGCTACACCTTC,CATSREVAPGNYGYTF
TRBJ1-1,TRBV30,TRBD1,-,TGTGCCTGGAGGCGGGACAGGAACACTGAAGCTTTCTTT,CAWRRDRNTEAFF
TRBJ2-1,TRBV7-9,-,-,TGTGCCGCCGCCACCGGGTCCTTGACCAATGAGCAGTTCTTC,CAAATGSLTNEQFF
TRBJ2-4,TRBV7-2,TRBD1,once,TGTGCCAGCAGCTACCGGACAGGGGCCAACATTCAGTACTTC,CASSYRTGANIQYF
TRBJ1-2,TRBV4-2,TRBD1,-,TGTGCCAGCAGCCAGACAGGGGCTGGCTATGGCTACACCTTC,CASSQTGAGYGYTF
TRBJ1-1,TRBV28,TRBD1,-,TGTGCCAGCAGTTTGGAGGGGGCGCGCACTGAAGCTTTCTTT,CASSLEGARTEAFF
TRBJ2-1,TRBV29-1,TRBD1,-,TGCAGCGGTGGACAGGGAGCCTACAATGAGCAGTTCTTC,CSGGQGAYNEQFF
TRBJ2-5,TRBV15,TRBD1,-,TGTGCCACCAGCAGCTTGCTCAGGGGGCGGCGAGAGACCCAGTACTTC,CATSSLLRGRRETQYF
TRBJ2-1,TRBV7-9,TRBD2,-,TGTGCCAGCCCGCTAGCGGAGGCCTACAATGAGCAGTTCTTC,CASPLAEAYNEQFF
TRBJ1-4,TRBV11-2,TRBD1,-,TGTGCCAGCAGCTCTTTCCGGGACAGGGCTGGGGAAAAACTGTTTTTT,CASSSFRDRAGEKLFF
TRBJ2-7,TRBV2,TRBD1,-,TGTGCCAGCAGCCCCCTACAGACAGGGACCTACGAGCAGTACTTC,CASSPLQTGTYEQYF
TRBJ1-2,TRBV27,TRBD1,-,TGTGCCAGCAGTTTAGACGCCCGGGACAGGGATGGCTACACCTTC,CASSLDARDRDGYTF
TRBJ2-7,TRBV5-1,-,-,TGCGCCAGCAGAGGAACAGGGTACGAGCAGTACTTC,CASRGTGYEQYF
TRBJ1-4,TRBV28,TRBD1,-,TGTGCCAGCAGGCAAATAGGGACAGGGCACGAAAAACTGTTTTTT,CASRQIGTGHEKLFF
TRBJ2-7,TRBV2,TRBD1,-,TGTGCCAGCCGGGACAGGGTTTTCTACGAGCAGTACTTC,CASRDRVFYEQYF
TRBJ1-6,TRBV11-2,-,-,TGTGCCAGCAGCTTAGGGACGGCAGGGGCCTATAATTCACCCCTCCACTTT,CASSLGTAGAYNSPLHF
TRBJ1-2,TRBV7-9,-,-,TGTGCCAGCACCCATCCAGGCCAAGGCTACACCTTC,CASTHPGQGYTF
TRBJ1-2,TRBV5-1,TRBD1,few,TGCGCCAGCAGCCCGGGACAGGGGAAGGGTTGGAATGGCTACACCTTC,CASSPGQGKGWNGYTF
TRBJ2-3,TRBV7-7,TRBD2,-,TGTGCTAGCAGCTTAGACCCTAGCGGGGTGGAATATTTT,CASSLDPSGVEYF
TRBJ1-1,TRBV18,TRBD1,-,TGTGCCAGCTCGTGGGACAGGGAAGCTTTCTTT,CASSWDREAFF
TRBJ1-2,TRBV15,-,-,TGTGCCACCAGCAGAGATCGAAGCAGGTACTATGGCTACACCTTC,CATSRDRSRYYGYTF
TRBJ2-1,TRBV9,-,-,TGTGCCAGCAGCCCAGGCCCCCGGTTCTTC,CASSPGPRFF
TRBJ2-7,TRBV6-1,TRBD2,-,TGTGCCAGCAGTGAAGGGACTAGCGGGATCAGCTACGAGCAGTACTTC,CASSEGTSGISYEQYF
TRBJ2-7,TRBV7-9,-,-,TGTGCCAGCAGCACCTCGACAAGGCAGTACTTC,CASSTSTRQYF
TRBJ2-2,TRBV5-6,-,-,TGTGCCAGCAGCTTGGTTTCCCCTAGCCCCGGGGAGCTGTTTTTT,CASSLVSPSPGELFF
TRBJ2-7,TRBV19,TRBD1,few,TGTGCCAGTAGGCCGGGACAGGGGGGCGAGCAGTACTTC,CASRPGQGGEQYF
TRBJ1-1,TRBV5-1,TRBD1,-,TGCGCCAGCAGCTTGACAGGGGTCAACACTGAAGCTTTCTTT,CASSLTGVNTEAFF
TRBJ1-5,TRBV7-8,TRBD1,-,TGTGCCAGCAGCGGCCGGGACAGGGGTGGCAATCAGCCCCAGCATTTT,CASSGRDRGGNQPQHF
TRBJ2-7,TRBV7-2,TRBD2,-,TGTGCCAGCAGCTTAGCACTAGCGTACGAGCAGTACTTC,CASSLALAYEQYF
TRBJ1-3,TRBV2,-,few,TGTGCCAGTTTCAGGGGAAGGTCTGGAAACACCATATATTTT,CASFRGRSGNTIYF
TRBJ2-7,TRBV29-1,-,-,TGCAGCGTTGGCGGAGAGTCCTACGAGCAGTACTTC,CSVGGESYEQYF
TRBJ2-7,TRBV7-2,TRBD2,-,TGTGCCAGCAGCCCTAGCGGGGGGATTTCCTACGAGCAGTACTTC,CASSPSGGISYEQYF
TRBJ1-1,TRBV4-2,-,-,TGTGCCAGCAGCCAAGCGGTATCGGGGACTGAAGCTTCCTTT,CASSQAVSGTEASF
TRBJ2-1,TRBV5-4,TRBD2,-,TGTGCCAGCAGCCCGACTAGCGGGGAACTATATGAGCAGTTCTTC,CASSPTSGELYEQFF
TRBJ2-3,TRBV15,-,-,TGTGCCACCAGCAGAGGGCGGCCGGGCACAGATACGCAGTATTTT,CATSRGRPGTDTQYF
TRBJ1-1,TRBV27,-,few,TGTGCCAGCAGTTTAGTTCCCGGGATGGGAGCTTTCTTT,CASSLVPGMGAFF
TRBJ2-1,TRBV7-6,-,-,TGTGCCAGCAGCTTAGTAGGTCAGGGGGGCGGCGAGCAGTTCTTC,CASSLVGQGGGEQFF
TRBJ2-1,TRBV7-8,-,-,TGTGCCAGCAGCAGGGGGAGGGCAAACAATGAGCAGTTCTTC,CASSRGRANNEQFF
TRBJ1-6,TRBV21-1,-,-,TGTGCCAGCAGCAATTGGGGGGATTCACCCCTCCACTTT,CASSNWGDSPLHF
TRBJ2-2,TRBV6-1,-,-,TGTGCCAGCAGTGAATTAGTACCCTTAACCAACACCGGGGAGCTGTTTTTT,CASSELVPLTNTGELFF